The clone carrying this T cell receptor beta chain appeared many times. Antigen specificity is unknown. Healthy Caucasians alone served as donors. This entry comes from a study of identical twins. General observations from the study: Recombination models fit unrelated individuals' TCR alpha sharing but underestimated twins'.

Germline loops: CDR1 LGHDT, CDR2 YNNKEL (reference sequence). The junction had 8 bases not matched to a gene; V was cut back by 0 bases and J by 12 bases. This CDR3 is 14 amino acids long. TCRdb reprocessed the 5' RACE reads via MiXCR and lists one record per CDR3 protein. The data hold hundreds of thousands of distinct CDR3 sequences, with less than 7% observed a single time. The origin of this receptor is a man aged 18 to 29 in good health. Sequencing was carried out using naive T cells sorted from blood. The J gene is TRBJ2-1, the V gene TRBV3-1; TRBD2 aligns across 7 bases. The CDR3 protein is CASSQDRTSFGQFF. As DNA, the CDR3 is TGTGCCAGCAGCCAAGATAGGACTAGTTTTGGGCAGTTCTTC.